The 23 T cell receptor beta chains below come from one sample, sequenced in a study of T-cell memory formation after mild COVID-19. TCRdb re-analysed the 5' RACE reads in MiXCR, keeping a single row per CDR3 protein. The sample has hundreds of thousands of distinct CDR3 sequences, roughly 18% seen once. The sequenced sample consisted of PBMCs or a T cell subset sorted from them (not recorded which). Receptors originate from an adult woman who had mild COVID-19 (a few samples of this study predate the infection). Cell type and time point are not known.

This clonotype was detected only a few times. This chain connects TRBV6-2 or TRBV6-3 to TRBJ2-1, with D maybe TRBD2 (5 bases). Germline loops: CDR1 MNHEY, CDR2 SVGEGT. The CDR3 sequence is 12 residues long. Trimming pared 5 bases from V and 14 bases from J, leaving 16 bases between. The CDR3 DNA follows: TGTGCCAGCAGTCAGAGGTCCCCAGCGGAGTTCTTC. It codes for CASSQRSPAEFF.

The V call is TRBV7-2, the J call TRBJ2-1, with 8 bases lining up with TRBD2. The CDR3 extends over 15 amino acids. Germline values: CDR1 SGHTA, CDR2 FQGNSA. Trimming removed 5 bases from V and 6 bases from J; junction bases left unmatched: 9. The CDR3: CASSLRGGRVNEQFF. The CDR3 DNA reads TGTGCCAGCAGCCTACGGGGGGGCAGGGTCAATGAGCAGTTCTTC.

The V call is TRBV20-1, the J call TRBJ2-2; tentatively, D is TRBD2 (5 bases). CDR1 is DFQATT and CDR2 is SNEGSKA in the germline V gene (reference sequence). The CDR3 extends over 19 amino acids. V gave up 6 bases and J gave up 2 bases, with 28 bases separating them. CDR3 DNA sequence: TGCAGTGCGAGTAGCGAGGGTCCCAGCCCTATGCACAACACCGGGGAGCTGTTTTTT. As protein: CSASSEGPSPMHNTGELFF.

The chain combines TRBV7-8 with TRBJ2-7; 8 bases fit TRBD2. The germline V gene encodes CDR1 SGHVS and CDR2 FQNEAQ. The CDR3 extends over 16 amino acids. Unmatched junction bases numbered 7, after V lost 1 base and J lost 2 bases. CDR3 region: CASSLGSAGVTYEQYF. As DNA, the CDR3 is TGTGCCAGCAGCTTAGGATCAGCGGGAGTAACCTACGAGCAGTACTTC. Full variable domain (missing parts from reference TRBV7-8 and TRBJ2-7): GAGVSQSPRYKVAKRGQDVALRCDPISGHVSLFWYQQALGQGPEFLTYFQNEAQLDKSGLPSDRFFAERPEGSVSTLKIQRTQQEDSAVYLCASSLGSAGVTYEQYFGPGTRLTVT.

This clonotype was counted a few times. The V gene is TRBV24-1, the J gene TRBJ2-5; TRBD2 is a possible D gene (7 bases). Trimming left V 2 bases short and J 5 bases short, with 11 bases between. The germline CDR1 and CDR2 sequences are KGHDR and SFDVKD. This CDR3 contains 14 residues. Here the CDR3 DNA reads TGTGCCACCAGTGATTCCGGGGGGCCGGAGACCCAGTACTTC. The encoded protein is CATSDSGGPETQYF.

The J gene is TRBJ2-1, the V gene TRBV19; TRBD1 might be the D (6 bases). This CDR3 spans 17 amino acids. V gave up 0 bases and J gave up 4 bases, with 16 bases separating them. Germline assignment: CDR1 LNHDA and CDR2 SQIVND (reference sequence). CDR3 amino acids: CASSIDRLGQLYNEQFF. The CDR3 bases are TGTGCCAGTAGTATAGATCGGCTAGGACAGTTATACAATGAGCAGTTCTTC.

This clonotype was recorded a few times. The chain has TRBV20-1 and TRBJ2-1; 11 nucleotides agree with TRBD2. The CDR3 is made up of 17 amino acids. Germline assignment: CDR1 DFQATT and CDR2 SNEGSKA (reference sequence). J gave up 3 bases and V 2 bases, and 9 bases lay outside the gene matches. Written as DNA, the CDR3 is TGCAGTGCTAGACCCCTGGGACTAGCGGCGTACTACAATGAGCAGTTCTTC. Its protein is CSARPLGLAAYYNEQFF.

The rearrangement joins TRBV29-1 to TRBJ2-7, with D unresolved. V was cut by 0 bases and J by 7 bases, with 10 bases left in between. This CDR3 spans 12 amino acids. The V gene's germline CDR1 is SQVTM and CDR2 ANQGSEA. CDR3 residues: CSVEDTAEEQYF. CDR3 coding DNA: TGCAGCGTTGAAGATACAGCCGAAGAGCAGTACTTC.

In its sample, this clonotype was seen a few times. The chain joins TRBV24-1 to TRBJ1-5, with TRBD1 matching over 10 bases. This CDR3 has 15 residues. Germline V lookup: CDR1 KGHDR, CDR2 SFDVKD. The V and J ends lost 12 bases and 3 bases, in that order; junction bases with no gene match: 10. The CDR3 sequence: CAPEDGTGVNQPQHF. The CDR3 bases are TGTGCCCCCGAAGATGGGACAGGGGTCAATCAGCCCCAGCATTTT.

The gene calls are TRBV5-5 and TRBJ2-7; TRBD2 is a possible D gene (6 bases). CDR3 size: 14 residues. Germline CDR1 and CDR2: SGHKS and YYEKEE (reference sequence). The V end was cut by 1 base, the J end by 2 bases, with 10 bases between. CDR3 bases: TGTGCCAGCAGCTTGAGCGGGCGACCCTACGAGCAGTACTTC. It translates to CASSLSGRPYEQYF.

This clonotype was detected only a few times. The genes are TRBV7-9 and TRBJ2-3; 11 nucleotides match TRBD2. V trimming: 5 bases; J trimming: 1 base; junction bases outside the gene matches: 8. The CDR3 totals 17 residues. Germline assignment: CDR1 SEHNR and CDR2 FQNEAQ (reference sequence). The CDR3 here is CASSPPPGLAGTDTQYF. CDR3 bases: TGTGCCAGCAGCCCACCTCCGGGACTAGCGGGCACAGATACGCAGTATTTT.

Only a few counts were recorded for this clonotype. The gene calls are TRBV5-1 and TRBJ2-2, with TRBD2 identical over 10 bases. The ends lost 1 base at V and 5 bases at J; junction bases unmatched: 5. The germline V gene encodes CDR1 SGHRS and CDR2 YFSETQ. This CDR3 comprises 16 residues. CDR3 region: CASSLSGGARTGELFF. The CDR3 DNA reads TGCGCCAGCAGCTTGAGCGGGGGGGCCCGTACCGGGGAGCTGTTTTTT.

This clonotype was observed many times. The chain combines TRBV7-8 with TRBJ2-7; a weak D match, TRBD1 (6 bases). V was trimmed by 6 bases and J by 1 base, leaving 10 bases between them. Looked up from germline, CDR1 is SGHVS and CDR2 is FQNEAQ. This CDR3 has 13 amino acids. CDR3 amino acids: CASRPGQSYEQYF. The CDR3 DNA reads as TGTGCCAGCAGGCCGGGACAATCCTACGAGCAGTACTTC.

The CDR3 loop is CSARSPWGRDTQYF. CDR3 sequence (DNA): TGCAGTGCTAGATCCCCCTGGGGCCGCGATACGCAGTATTTT. The rearrangement uses TRBV20-1 and TRBJ2-3, with a weak D call TRBD1 (5 bases). Germline CDR1 reads DFQATT; CDR2 reads SNEGSKA (reference sequence). Trimming took off 2 bases at V and 6 bases at J, with 15 bases between the two ends. The CDR3 loop spans 14 amino acids.

This clonotype has more than one count but fewer than ten. The chain links TRBV29-1 to TRBJ2-3, with 10 bases fitting TRBD1. The CDR3 is made up of 13 amino acids. V shed 6 bases, J shed 14 bases, and the junction held 14 bases outside the gene matches. CDR1 and CDR2 from the germline V gene are SQVTM and ANQGSEA. CDR3 loop: CSVENYDRGRLYF. CDR3 coding DNA: TGCAGCGTCGAAAACTACGACAGGGGGCGGCTGTATTTT.

The chain couples TRBV24-1 to TRBJ1-1, with 7 bases aligning to TRBD1. This CDR3 comprises 14 residues. Germline V gene lookup returns CDR1 KGHDR and CDR2 SFDVKD. After removal of 5 bases from V and 4 bases from J, the junction contained 6 bases not matched to a gene. CDR3 sequence reads: CATSGEGGGTEAFF. DNA of the CDR3: TGTGCCACCAGTGGCGAAGGGGGCGGCACTGAAGCTTTCTTT.

The V and J genes are TRBV9 and TRBJ1-1; D remains unclear. Germline V lookup: CDR1 SGDLS, CDR2 YYNGEE. The CDR3 sequence is 14 residues long. Trimming took off 6 bases at V and 0 bases at J, with 12 bases between the two ends. The CDR3 here is CASTPYVVNTEAFF. In nucleotides, the CDR3 is TGTGCCAGCACCCCTTACGTTGTGAACACTGAAGCTTTCTTT.

This clonotype turned up a few times. The chain combines TRBV5-1 with TRBJ1-1; possible D gene TRBD1, 5 bases. V lost 3 bases, J lost 0 bases, and 12 bases lay in between. The CDR3 totals 15 residues. Per the germline V gene, CDR1 is SGHRS and CDR2 is YFSETQ. Here the CDR3 reads CASSSGPDLNTEAFF. The CDR3 DNA reads as TGCGCCAGCAGCTCGGGGCCAGACCTGAACACTGAAGCTTTCTTT.

The chain recombines TRBV6-2 or TRBV6-3 with TRBJ2-3; D not resolved. The V end was cut by 0 bases, the J end by 2 bases, with 18 bases between. This CDR3 comprises 18 residues. Germline V lookup: CDR1 MNHEY, CDR2 SVGEGT. The CDR3 protein is CASSYSKAAATSTDTQYF. DNA for the CDR3: TGTGCCAGCAGTTACTCGAAGGCGGCAGCTACGTCCACAGATACGCAGTATTTT.

This clonotype was observed a handful of times. The chain links TRBV6-2 or TRBV6-3 to TRBJ2-7; 8 nucleotides align to TRBD1. This CDR3 comprises 14 residues. V shed 7 bases, J shed 7 bases, and the junction held 12 bases outside the gene matches. The germline V gene encodes CDR1 MNHEY and CDR2 SVGEGT. This chain's CDR3 is CASTLPGQVEEQYF. Here the CDR3 DNA reads TGTGCCAGCACCTTACCGGGACAGGTCGAAGAGCAGTACTTC.

The rearrangement joins TRBV19 to TRBJ2-7; tentatively, D is TRBD1 (6 bases). There are 13 residues in the CDR3. Germline CDR1 LNHDA, CDR2 SQIVND (reference sequence). V was clipped by 3 bases and J by 4 bases, with 10 bases between them. CDR3 DNA: TGTGCCAGTAGTATCGGGACACATTACGAGCAGTACTTC. This translates into CASSIGTHYEQYF.

The chain couples TRBV24-1 to TRBJ2-3, with TRBD2 matching over 13 bases. The CDR3 has 18 amino acids. CDR1 and CDR2 (germline): KGHDR, SFDVKD. Losses at the gene ends were 4 bases for V and 3 bases for J; bases not matched to a gene: 9. The CDR3 reads CATSDPGLAGVGTDTQYF. The CDR3 bases are TGTGCCACCAGTGACCCCGGACTAGCGGGAGTGGGGACAGATACGCAGTATTTT.

This clonotype was seen a handful of times. This chain links TRBV24-1 with TRBJ2-3; a possible D gene is TRBD2 (6 bases). CDR3 length: 17 amino acids. V was shortened by 4 bases and J by 4 bases, with 20 bases between the two germline ends. CDR1 KGHDR and CDR2 SFDVKD come from the germline V gene. The DNA of the CDR3 is TGTGCCACCAGTGACCCCGGGCGGGATCTGAAGGCAGATACGCAGTATTTT. Translated, it gives CATSDPGRDLKADTQYF.